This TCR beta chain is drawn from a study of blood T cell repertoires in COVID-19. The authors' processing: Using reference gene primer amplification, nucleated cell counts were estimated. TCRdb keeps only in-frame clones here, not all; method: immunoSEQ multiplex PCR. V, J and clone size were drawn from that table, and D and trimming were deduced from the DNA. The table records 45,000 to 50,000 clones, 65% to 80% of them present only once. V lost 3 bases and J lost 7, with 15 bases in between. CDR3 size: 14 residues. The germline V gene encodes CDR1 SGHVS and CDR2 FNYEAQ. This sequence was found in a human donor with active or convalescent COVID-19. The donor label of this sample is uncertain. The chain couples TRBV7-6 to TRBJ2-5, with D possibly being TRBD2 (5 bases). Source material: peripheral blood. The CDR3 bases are TGTGCCAGCAGCTTGGATGACGCGGGCGGGACCCAGTACTTC. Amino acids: CASSLDDAGGTQYF.